These 27 T cell receptor beta chains were sequenced from one sample in a study of shared T cell receptors in the human thymus. TCRdb keeps only in-frame clones here, not all; method: immunoSEQ multiplex PCR. The repertoire holds around 340,000 clones, with more than 85% as singletons. The sequencing sample was made of thymocytes. These receptors were taken from a human donor.

This chain links TRBV5-8 with TRBJ1-1, with no clear D. V lost 1 base to trimming and J lost 11 bases, with 24 bases between them. The germline gives CDR1 SGHTS, CDR2 YDEGEE. This CDR3 has 16 residues. Here the CDR3 DNA reads TGTGCCAGCAGCTTGTCCCCAAGAACAAGGGTTCTGAACGCTTTCTTT. Translating gives CASSLSPRTRVLNAFF.

This clone was recorded only once. The chain joins TRBV30 to TRBJ2-3; 8 bases are shared with TRBD1. The germline CDR1 and CDR2 sequences are GTSNPN and SVGIG (reference sequence). Trimming at V came to 5 bases and at J to 0 bases, leaving 7 bases not matched to a gene. This CDR3 is 15 amino acids long. Here the CDR3 reads CAWQQGASSTDTQYF. CDR3 DNA sequence: TGTGCCTGGCAGCAGGGGGCATCGAGCACAGATACGCAGTATTTT.

V gene TRBV27 combines with J gene TRBJ2-7, with D possibly TRBD2 on 5 matching bases. The V end was cut by 5 bases, the J end by 0 bases, with 20 bases between. This CDR3 is 17 amino acids long. Germline lookup yields CDR1 MNHEY and CDR2 SMNVEV (reference sequence). Written as DNA, the CDR3 is TGTGCCAGCAGTCGGGCTCGGGGTGGGTACAGCTCCTACGAGCAGTACTTC. Amino acid sequence: CASSRARGGYSSYEQYF.

This clone was recorded a few times. CDR3 coding DNA: TGCGCCAGCAGCTTGCCAGGGGCCACAGATACGCAGTATTTT. As protein: CASSLPGATDTQYF. V is TRBV5-1 and J is TRBJ2-3; possibly TRBD1 for D (6 bases). Per germline, CDR1 SGHRS and CDR2 YFSETQ. V was shortened by 1 base and J by 2 bases, with 8 bases between the two germline ends. The CDR3 runs to 14 residues.

The gene calls are TRBV10-1 and TRBJ2-1; TRBD1 matches at 11 bases. This CDR3 has 16 residues. Germline V CDR1 and CDR2: WNHNN, SYGVQD (reference sequence). The trim removed 0 bases at V and 8 bases at J, leaving 6 bases unmatched. CDR3 nucleotide sequence: TGCGCCAGCAGTGAGTCGGACAGGGGGCCCCTCCATGAGCAGTTCTTC. Translation gives CASSESDRGPLHEQFF.

The V and J genes are TRBV5-6 and TRBJ2-6, with 9 bases aligning to TRBD1. Germline assignment: CDR1 SGHDT and CDR2 YYEEEE. The CDR3 has 17 amino acids. V shed 6 bases, J shed 0 bases, and the junction held 7 bases outside the gene matches. The CDR3 DNA sequence: TGTGCCAGCACCGGGACAGGGCTTAGCTCTGGGGCCAACGTCCTGACTTTC. This codes for CASTGTGLSSGANVLTF. The entire variable domain, with the rest obtained from reference TRBV5-6 and TRBJ2-6, is as follows: DAGVTQSPTHLIKTRGQQVTLRCSPKSGHDTVSWYQQALGQGPQFIFQYYEEEERQRGNFPDRFSGHQFPNYSSELNVNALLLGDSALYLCASTGTGLSSGANVLTFGAGSRLTVL.

The chain joins TRBV21-1 to TRBJ1-5. TRBV21-1 represents a pseudogene. The CDR3 is 14 amino acids. The chain's CDR3 is CASSPDLGNQPQHF. As DNA, the CDR3 is TGTGCCAGCAGTCCCGATCTGGGGAATCAGCCCCAGCATTTT.

The chain links TRBV5-1 to TRBJ2-5, with TRBD1 as a possible D gene (5 bases). The germline CDR1 and CDR2 sequences are SGHRS and YFSETQ. This CDR3 has 18 amino acids. V lost 4 bases and J lost 2, with 24 bases in between. The CDR3 reads CASSRRAGKCAPQETQYF. CDR3 in DNA: TGCGCCAGCAGCCGCCGAGCAGGGAAATGTGCGCCACAAGAGACCCAGTACTTC.

The rearrangement joins TRBV18 to TRBJ1-2; D is possibly TRBD1 (6 bases). Germline loops: CDR1 KGHSH, CDR2 LQKENI. The CDR3 is 18 residues long. V shed 3 bases and J shed 2 bases, with 22 bases lying between them. This CDR3 is CASSPKDSRGGQNYGYTF. For the CDR3, the DNA is TGTGCCAGCTCACCTAAAGATTCTAGGGGGGGTCAAAACTATGGCTACACCTTC. Together with reference TRBV18 and TRBJ1-2, the CDR3 gives the full variable domain: NAGVMQNPRHLVRRRGQEARLRCSPMKGHSHVYWYRQLPEEGLKFMVYLQKENIIDESGMPKERFSAEFPKEGPSILRIQQVVRGDSAAYFCASSPKDSRGGQNYGYTFGSGTRLTVV.

The gene calls are TRBV27 and TRBJ2-7, with D tentatively TRBD1 (5 bases). Trimming removed 5 bases from V and 4 bases from J, with 9 bases in between. Per germline, CDR1 MNHEY and CDR2 SMNVEV (reference sequence). The CDR3 totals 12 residues. The DNA for the CDR3 is TGTGCCAGCAGTCAGGGCAGATACGAGCAGTACTTC. The encoded protein is CASSQGRYEQYF.

The CDR3 spells CASRARGSDYGYTF. The CDR3 region has the DNA TGTGCCAGCAGGGCTCGGGGGAGCGACTATGGCTACACCTTC. V gene TRBV28 combines with J gene TRBJ1-2, with D possibly being TRBD1 (5 bases). V dropped 6 bases and J dropped 3 bases, with 14 bases sitting between them. CDR3 size: 14 residues. Germline values: CDR1 MDHEN, CDR2 SYDVKM.

J is TRBJ1-1 and V is TRBV28; D not certain. Trimming took 2 bases from V and 7 from J, leaving 11 bases between them. CDR3 length: 13 amino acids. Germline V lookup: CDR1 MDHEN, CDR2 SYDVKM. The CDR3 DNA is TGTGCCAGCAGTTTAGTGGTGGGGAGTGAAGCTTTCTTT. It specifies CASSLVVGSEAFF.

The chain employs TRBV6-4 and TRBJ2-1; TRBD2 agrees at 9 bases. The V segment lost 0 bases and the J segment 1 base; nucleotides outside the gene matches: 1. There are 16 residues in the CDR3. The germline CDR1 and CDR2 sequences are MRHNA and SNTAGT. The CDR3 is CASSDSAGGSYNEQFF. The CDR3 DNA is TGTGCCAGCAGTGACTCGGCGGGAGGGTCCTACAATGAGCAGTTCTTC.

The rearrangement joins TRBV6-1 to TRBJ2-1, with TRBD1 matching over 11 bases. The CDR3 sequence is 18 residues long. Trimming cost V 2 bases and J 8 bases; bases outside gene matches: 14. Germline lookup yields CDR1 MNHNS and CDR2 SASEGT. The CDR3: CASSEPPSGDRGYYEQFF. The CDR3, as DNA: TGTGCCAGCAGTGAACCTCCCTCTGGGGACAGGGGGTACTATGAGCAGTTCTTC.

In DNA form, the CDR3 reads TGTGCCAGCAGCCTACGACAGGGGGAGACTGGAAACACCATATATTTT. Amino acids: CASSLRQGETGNTIYF. V gene TRBV14 combines with J gene TRBJ1-3, with TRBD1 identical over 9 bases. CDR1 is SGHDN and CDR2 is FVKESK in the germline V gene. The CDR3 length is 16 residues. J lost 2 bases, V lost 4 bases, and 6 bases had no gene match.

This chain uses TRBV25-1 with TRBJ1-6, with D unclear. CDR1 and CDR2 from the germline V gene are MGHDK and SYGVNS. The length of the CDR3 is 15 residues. Trimming pared 2 bases from V and 5 bases from J, leaving 10 bases between. For the CDR3, the DNA is TGTGCCAGCAGTGAACAGACGGACCATAATTCACCCCTCCACTTT. It specifies CASSEQTDHNSPLHF.

This sequence joins TRBV25-1 and TRBJ1-3, with D perhaps TRBD1 (6 bases). V lost 4 bases, J lost 2 bases, and 12 bases lay in between. CDR1 is MGHDK, CDR2 SYGVNS, per germline. CDR3 length: 15 amino acids. CDR3 sequence (DNA): TGTGCCAGCAGTGCACAGGGCGCGACTGGAAACACCATATATTTT. As protein: CASSAQGATGNTIYF.

CDR3 residues: CASSHDIIRQFF. The DNA of the CDR3 is TGTGCCAGCAGTCACGATATTATTAGGCAGTTCTTC. The J gene is TRBJ2-1, the V gene TRBV7-9; D is ambiguous. This CDR3 has 12 residues. V was pared by 6 bases and J by 12 bases, with 15 bases between. CDR1 is SEHNR and CDR2 is FQNEAQ in the germline V gene (reference sequence).

The rearrangement uses TRBV28 and TRBJ2-1, with TRBD1 identical over 9 bases. The CDR3 has 15 amino acids. CDR1 MDHEN and CDR2 SYDVKM come from the germline V gene. Trimming took 6 bases from V and 3 from J; bases not matched to a gene: 6. CDR3 sequence: CASSRGTGHYNEQFF. The CDR3 region has the DNA TGTGCCAGCAGCCGTGGGACAGGGCACTACAATGAGCAGTTCTTC.

The chain carries TRBV29-1 and TRBJ2-3; D may be TRBD1 (6 bases). Germline V lookup: CDR1 SQVTM, CDR2 ANQGSEA. Deletions cut 4 bases from V and 1 base from J, with 9 bases between. This CDR3 spans 13 amino acids. CDR3 loop: CSVGSGGTDTQYF. In DNA, the CDR3 is TGCAGCGTTGGGTCAGGGGGCACAGATACGCAGTATTTT.

The chain combines TRBV5-1 with TRBJ2-1, with 7 bases aligning to TRBD2. CDR1 and CDR2 (germline): SGHRS, YFSETQ. The ends lost 3 bases at V and 5 bases at J; junction bases unmatched: 17. CDR3 length equals 18 residues. CDR3 sequence (DNA): TGCGCCAGCAGCTGTGTGTCAAGCGGGACCCCCGGGGACAATGAGCAGTTCTTC. It translates to CASSCVSSGTPGDNEQFF.

The gene calls are TRBV9 and TRBJ1-1; D may be TRBD1 (5 bases). The V and J ends lost 0 bases and 5 bases respectively, with 14 bases between them. Germline loops: CDR1 SGDLS, CDR2 YYNGEE. The CDR3 loop spans 15 amino acids. CDR3 in DNA: TGTGCCAGCAGCGTAGAGGGGATAAGGATGACTGAAGCTTTCTTT. This codes for CASSVEGIRMTEAFF.

DNA for the CDR3: TGTGCCACCAGCGACCGAGAGTGGGCGGGAGACCGCAATGAGCAGTTCTTC. This encodes CATSDREWAGDRNEQFF. This sequence joins TRBV15 and TRBJ2-1, with 7 positions matching TRBD2. The CDR3 consists of 17 residues. CDR1 is LNHNV and CDR2 is YYDKDF in the germline V gene (reference sequence). Trimming at V came to 5 bases and at J to 6 bases, leaving 16 bases not matched to a gene. Full variable domain (missing parts from reference TRBV15 and TRBJ2-1): DAMVIQNPRYQVTQFGKPVTLSCSQTLNHNVMYWYQQKSSQAPKLLFHYYDKDFNNEADTPDNFQSRRPNTSFCFLDIRSPGLGDTAMYLCATSDREWAGDRNEQFFGPGTRLTVL.

The chain uses TRBV27 and TRBJ2-5; 10 bases are shared with TRBD2. CDR1 and CDR2 (germline): MNHEY, SMNVEV (reference sequence). V lost 1 base, J lost 5 bases, and 22 bases stayed unmatched. This CDR3 is 21 amino acids long. CDR3 nucleotide sequence: TGTGCCAGCAGTTTATATCCCCCCCCTATAGCGGGAGGCGGAAGCGGTGAGACCCAGTACTTC. Translation: CASSLYPPPIAGGGSGETQYF.

The chain carries TRBV5-1 and TRBJ2-1; D could derive from TRBD1 or TRBD2 (6 bases each). The CDR3 is 19 residues long. V lost 0 bases to trimming and J lost 4 bases, with 23 bases between them. Germline loops: CDR1 SGHRS, CDR2 YFSETQ. CDR3 residues: CASSLADRTGARGYNEQFF. The CDR3 DNA is TGCGCCAGCAGCTTGGCGGACAGAACGGGAGCGAGGGGTTACAATGAGCAGTTCTTC.

This clone has a single count. The V gene is TRBV7-3, the J gene TRBJ2-1; tentative D call: TRBD1 (6 bases). Germline V gives CDR1 SGHTA, CDR2 FQGTGA. With 1 base removed from V and 5 bases from J, the gap between germline ends came to 15 bases. This CDR3 region has 16 residues. In nucleotides, the CDR3 is TGTGCCAGCAGCTTAAGAGGTCTGGGACACAACAATGAGCAGTTCTTC. This gives the protein CASSLRGLGHNNEQFF.

This clone was found once. The chain couples TRBV29-1 to TRBJ1-1, with 8 bases fitting TRBD1. Germline lookup yields CDR1 SQVTM and CDR2 ANQGSEA. There are 16 residues in the CDR3. Germline trimming cut 4 bases from V and 6 bases from J; bases unmatched to any gene: 16. CDR3 loop: CSVGKVAQGERAEAFF. CDR3 nucleotides: TGCAGCGTTGGTAAGGTGGCACAGGGGGAGAGAGCTGAAGCTTTCTTT.